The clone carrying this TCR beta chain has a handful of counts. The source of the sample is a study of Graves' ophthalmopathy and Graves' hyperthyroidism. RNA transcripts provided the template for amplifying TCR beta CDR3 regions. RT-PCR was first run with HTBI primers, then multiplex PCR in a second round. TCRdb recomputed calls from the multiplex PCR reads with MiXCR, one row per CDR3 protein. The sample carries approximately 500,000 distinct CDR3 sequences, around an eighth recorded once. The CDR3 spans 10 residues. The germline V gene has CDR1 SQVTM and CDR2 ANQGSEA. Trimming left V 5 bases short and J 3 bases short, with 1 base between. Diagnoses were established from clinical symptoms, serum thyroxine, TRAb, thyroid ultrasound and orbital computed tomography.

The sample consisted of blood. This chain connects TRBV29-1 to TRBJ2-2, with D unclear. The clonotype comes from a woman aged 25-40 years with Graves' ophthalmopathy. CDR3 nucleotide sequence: TGCAGCGTTTACACCGGGGAGCTGTTTTTT. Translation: CSVYTGELFF.